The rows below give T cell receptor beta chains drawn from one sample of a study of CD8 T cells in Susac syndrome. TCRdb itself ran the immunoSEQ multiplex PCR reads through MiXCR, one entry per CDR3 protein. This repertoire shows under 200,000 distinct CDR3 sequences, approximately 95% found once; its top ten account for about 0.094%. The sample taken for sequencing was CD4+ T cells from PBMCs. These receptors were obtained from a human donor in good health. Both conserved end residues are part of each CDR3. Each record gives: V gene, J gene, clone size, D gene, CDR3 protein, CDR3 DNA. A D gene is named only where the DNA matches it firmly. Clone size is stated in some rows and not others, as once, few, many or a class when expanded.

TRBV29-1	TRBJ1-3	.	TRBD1	CSGRPGGSGNTIYF	TGCAGCGGGAGACCAGGGGGATCCGGAAACACCATATATTTT
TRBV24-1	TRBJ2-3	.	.	CATSLDRASTDTQYF	TGTGCCACCAGCCTGGACAGAGCTAGCACAGATACGCAGTATTTT
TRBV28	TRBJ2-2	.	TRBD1	CASSTTGAVGELFF	TGTGCCAGCAGTACGACAGGGGCTGTCGGGGAGCTGTTTTTT
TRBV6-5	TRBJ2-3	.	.	CASRQIPSTDTQYF	TGTGCCAGCAGGCAGATACCTAGCACAGATACGCAGTATTTT
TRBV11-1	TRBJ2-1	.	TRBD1	CASSLGRQGRSYNEQFF	TGTGCCAGCAGCTTAGGCCGACAGGGACGCTCCTACAATGAGCAGTTCTTC
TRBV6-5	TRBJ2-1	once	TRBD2	CASIRAGGGGNEQFF	TGTGCCAGCATCCGAGCGGGAGGGGGGGGCAATGAGCAGTTCTTC
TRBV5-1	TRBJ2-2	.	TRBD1	CASSRGTGVYTGELFF	TGCGCCAGCAGCCGGGGGACAGGGGTTTACACCGGGGAGCTGTTTTTT
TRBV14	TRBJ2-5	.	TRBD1	CASSQGGTGGFIGETQYF	TGTGCCAGCAGCCAAGGGGGGACAGGGGGCTTCATTGGAGAGACCCAGTACTTC
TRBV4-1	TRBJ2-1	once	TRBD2	CASSQAGGPFF	TGCGCCAGCAGCCAAGCGGGGGGGCCGTTCTTC
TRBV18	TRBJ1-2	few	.	CASSPGGGYTF	TGTGCCAGCTCACCAGGGGGAGGCTACACCTTC
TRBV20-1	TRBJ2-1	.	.	CSARDPGLGSYNEQFF	TGCAGTGCTAGAGACCCAGGGTTGGGGTCCTACAATGAGCAGTTCTTC
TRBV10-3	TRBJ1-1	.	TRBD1	CATLLDRANTEAFF	TGTGCCACCCTTTTGGACAGGGCCAACACTGAAGCTTTCTTT
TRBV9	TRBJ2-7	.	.	CASGAGRYEQYF	TGTGCCAGCGGGGCAGGGCGATACGAGCAGTACTTC
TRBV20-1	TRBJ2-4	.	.	CSARAGNENIQYF	TGCAGTGCTAGAGCAGGGAATGAAAACATTCAGTACTTC
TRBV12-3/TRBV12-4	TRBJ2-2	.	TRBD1	CARRQGAVGTGELFF	TGTGCCAGAAGGCAGGGGGCGGTCGGCACCGGGGAGCTGTTTTTT
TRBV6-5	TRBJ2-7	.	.	CASSYGWSEDEQYF	TGTGCCAGCAGTTACGGCTGGTCCGAGGACGAGCAGTACTTC
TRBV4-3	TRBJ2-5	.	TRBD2	CASSQDSSGGETQYF	TGCGCCAGCAGCCAAGATTCTAGCGGGGGAGAGACCCAGTACTTC
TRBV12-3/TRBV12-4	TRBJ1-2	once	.	CASSLIINYGYTF	TGTGCCAGCAGTTTAATCATTAACTATGGCTACACCTTC
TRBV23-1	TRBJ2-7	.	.	CASSQLDRSRQYF	TGCGCCAGCAGTCAATTGGACCGGTCGAGGCAGTACTTC
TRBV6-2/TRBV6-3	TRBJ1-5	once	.	CASTNTDRGYQPQHF	TGTGCCAGCACAAACACGGACCGGGGGTATCAGCCCCAGCATTTT
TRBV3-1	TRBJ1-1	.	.	CASSQERYVEAFF	TGTGCCAGCAGCCAAGAGAGGTATGTGGAGGCTTTCTTT
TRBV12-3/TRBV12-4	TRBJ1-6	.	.	CASEVHHPNSPLHF	TGTGCCAGCGAGGTCCACCATCCGAATTCACCCCTCCACTTT
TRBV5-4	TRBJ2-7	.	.	CASSLAGAVHEQYF	TGTGCCAGCAGCTTGGCAGGGGCAGTGCACGAGCAGTACTTC
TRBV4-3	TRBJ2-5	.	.	CASSQDRSAGATETQYF	TGCGCCAGCAGCCAAGATAGGAGCGCGGGGGCGACCGAGACCCAGTACTTC
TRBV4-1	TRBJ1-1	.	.	CASSQVGIMNTEAFF	TGCGCCAGCAGCCAAGTTGGGATCATGAACACTGAAGCTTTCTTT
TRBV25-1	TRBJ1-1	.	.	CASSVLRGTEAFF	TGTGCCAGCAGTGTCCTCCGGGGCACTGAAGCTTTCTTT
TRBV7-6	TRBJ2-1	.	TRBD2	CASSRRTSGSRNEQFF	TGTGCCAGCAGCCGCCGGACTAGCGGGAGTCGGAATGAGCAGTTCTTC
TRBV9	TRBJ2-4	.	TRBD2	CASSVTSGSVWNIQYF	TGTGCCAGCAGCGTAACCAGCGGGAGCGTCTGGAACATTCAGTACTTC